This TCR beta chain originates from a study of T cell changes during pregnancy in multiple sclerosis. This CDR3 spans 16 amino acids. Germline V CDR1 and CDR2: PRHDT, FYEKMQ (reference sequence). Trimming took off 5 bases at V and 2 bases at J, with 17 bases between the two ends. The repertoire was sequenced with immunoSEQ multiplex PCR; TCRdb's copy has only in-frame clones and lacks some. Among tens of thousands of clones listed, 90% to 95% were seen once. The clonotype was recovered from a female donor with multiple sclerosis, enrolled in a pregnancy study. The sequencing used CD8+ T cells from peripheral blood mononuclear cells, collected in the third trimester of pregnancy. This rearrangement joins TRBV13 to TRBJ2-3; no firm D call. This CDR3 is CASSHAGSSNTDTQYF. The CDR3 nucleotides read TGTGCCAGCAGCCATGCTGGCTCATCCAACACAGATACGCAGTATTTT.